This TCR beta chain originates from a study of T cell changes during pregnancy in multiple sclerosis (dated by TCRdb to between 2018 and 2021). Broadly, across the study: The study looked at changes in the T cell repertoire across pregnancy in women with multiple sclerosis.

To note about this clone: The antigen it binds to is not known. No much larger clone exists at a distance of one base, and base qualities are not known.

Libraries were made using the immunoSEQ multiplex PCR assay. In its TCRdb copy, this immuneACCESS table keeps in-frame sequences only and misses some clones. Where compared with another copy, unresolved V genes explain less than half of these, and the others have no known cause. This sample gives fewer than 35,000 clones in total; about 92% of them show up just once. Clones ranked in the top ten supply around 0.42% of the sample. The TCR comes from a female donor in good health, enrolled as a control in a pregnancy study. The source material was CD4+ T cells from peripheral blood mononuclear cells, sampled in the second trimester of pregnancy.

The CDR3 protein sequence reads: CSAPRSYEQYF. The DNA sequence is given as TGCAGTGCGCCCCGGTCCTACGAGCAGTACTTC. The rearrangement joined TRBV20-1 to TRBJ2-7; the D gene assignment is ambiguous. From a lookup of the germline V gene (reference sequence), CDR1 and CDR2 are DFQATT and SNEGSKA. Spanning cysteine to phenylalanine, the CDR3 consists of 11 amino acids. Only the CDR3 part of the read is kept: 33 bases, read in frame from the first base. The trim is 6 bases for V and 1 base for J, with a gap of 7 bases between the germline ends.